Here is one TCR beta chain with its context. The data derive from a study of monozygotic twins with inflammatory bowel disease. Blood samples of 2.5 ml were drawn from every donor. From the 5' RACE reads, TCRdb lists one entry per CDR3 protein and no DNA. Found here are approximately 420,000 distinct CDR3 sequences; the top ten clones hold 2% to 2.5%. The TCR was taken from a human donor with ulcerative colitis or Crohn's disease, or a healthy co-twin of an affected twin (not recorded which). Sequencing was carried out using blood.

The CDR3 region is CAWGQNEKLFF. The gene calls are TRBV7-9 and TRBJ1-4; TCRdb's D call of TRBD1 is untestable without DNA. This CDR3 has 11 residues. Germline V gives CDR1 SEHNR, CDR2 FQNEAQ (reference sequence).